What follows is one T cell receptor (beta chain) and its context. Time point here: newly diagnosed GD, antithyroid drugs for less than 3 months. PBMC RNA served as the TCR library source. Combining iRepertoire HTBI primers with Arm-PCR of CDR3 regions, the authors built TCR beta libraries. TCRdb fed the multiplex PCR reads into MiXCR, producing one record per CDR3 protein. The table shows 350,000 to 500,000 distinct CDR3 sequences, with around 13% occurring only once. The data originate from a study of regulatory T cells in long-lasting Graves disease. From germline, CDR1 is MDHEN and CDR2 SYDVKM. The CDR3 is 16 amino acids. Trimming left V 4 bases short and J 0 bases short, with 14 bases between. This sample also appeared in a second study, on T cells in Graves' hyperthyroidism and ophthalmopathy.

The clonotype originates from a woman between 45 and 60 years old with Graves disease. This chain connects TRBV28 to TRBJ2-3; tentative D call: TRBD2 (6 bases). The sample consisted of peripheral blood mononuclear cells (PBMCs), taken at new diagnosis, from a patient treated with antithyroid drugs. CDR3: CASSSTWGDSTDTQYF. CDR3 DNA: TGTGCCAGCAGTTCAACCTGGGGGGATAGCACAGATACGCAGTATTTT.